The 31 T cell receptor beta chains below come from one sample, sequenced in a study of tumor and adjacent non-tumor tissue in lung cancer. This sample's RNA came from whole unsorted tissue. The library came from three nested PCR rounds adapted from ARM-PCR protocols. TCRdb ran MiXCR on the multiplex PCR reads and lists one entry per CDR3 protein. The table includes 120,000 to 150,000 distinct CDR3 sequences, approximately 66% detected once. The sequenced sample was lung tumor tissue. These TCRs come from a man between 60 and 75 years old with small cell lung cancer.

As concerns this clonotype: This may come from a read error, since a much larger clone is one base off. This chain connects TRBV2 to TRBJ2-1, with 9 bases aligning to TRBD1. The CDR3 extends over 13 amino acids. CDR1 is SNHLY, CDR2 FYNNEI, per germline. V shed 10 bases, J shed 9 bases, and the junction held 10 bases outside the gene matches. As DNA, the CDR3 is TGTGCCAACATGGACAGGGGTATAGGTGAGCAGTTCTTC. This codes for CANMDRGIGEQFF.

This clonotype was observed many times. The rearrangement links TRBV5-1 to TRBJ1-1, with no clear D. Germline V CDR1 and CDR2: SGHRS, YFSETQ. The V and J ends lost 4 bases and 1 base respectively, with 8 bases between them. The CDR3 contains 13 residues. CDR3 region: CASSASENTEAFF. Here the CDR3 DNA reads TGCGCCAGCAGCGCATCAGAGAACACTGAAGCTTTCTTT. The entire variable domain, with the rest obtained from reference TRBV5-1 and TRBJ1-1, is as follows: KAGVTQTPRYLIKTRGQQVTLSCSPISGHRSVSWYQQTPGQGLQFLFEYFSETQRNKGNFPGRFSGRQFSNSRSEMNVSTLELGDSALYLCASSASENTEAFFGQGTRLTVV.

As to this clonotype: One junction end disagrees with the germline gene, perhaps due to a read error. This chain connects TRBV12-3 or TRBV12-4 to TRBJ2-5; 9 bases line up with TRBD2. This CDR3 has 15 residues. This CDR3 reads CASNPTSGAMETQYF. CDR3 DNA sequence: TGTGCCAGCAATCCGACTAGCGGCGCGATGGAGACCCAGTATTTC.

Turning to this clonotype: One junction end does not reproduce the germline sequence, and a read error may be involved. The V call is TRBV20-1, the J call TRBJ2-3, with 7 bases matching TRBD2. This CDR3 is 14 amino acids long. Germline loops: CDR1 DFQATT, CDR2 SNEGSKA (reference sequence). The CDR3 region is CGASELAHTDTQYF. CDR3 nucleotides: TGCGGTGCTAGTGAACTAGCGCACACAGATACGCAGTATTTT.

The rearrangement uses TRBV30 and TRBJ2-4; 7 nucleotides line up with TRBD1. CDR1 and CDR2 from the germline V gene are GTSNPN and SVGIG (reference sequence). This CDR3 region has 20 residues. V was clipped by 1 base and J by 7 bases; unmatched bases: 25. CDR3 protein: CAWSGGTGRDRRFMTNIQYF. CDR3 nucleotide sequence: TGTGCCTGGAGTGGGGGCACTGGCCGGGACAGAAGATTTATGACTAACATTCAGTACTTC.

This chain links TRBV20-1 with TRBJ2-3; TRBD2 matches at 7 bases. V dropped 0 bases and J dropped 12; count of bases not matched to a gene: 9. This CDR3 has 13 amino acids. CDR1 and CDR2 from the germline V gene are DFQATT and SNEGSKA (reference sequence). This chain's CDR3 is CSARDQGLPLQYF. CDR3 nucleotide sequence: TGCAGTGCTAGAGATCAGGGACTACCGCTCCAGTATTTT.

Comments on this clonotype: One junction end disagrees with the germline gene, perhaps due to a read error. The chain is built from TRBV6-5 and TRBJ1-1; D remains unclear. This CDR3 contains 14 residues. Germline lookup yields CDR1 MNHEY and CDR2 SVGAGI. CDR3 sequence: CANSCRRLETEAFF. DNA of the CDR3: TGTGCCAACAGTTGTAGGAGGCTAGAGACTGAAGCTTTCTTT.

On this clonotype itself: A much larger clone is a single base away; this may be a read error. The J gene is TRBJ1-5, the V gene TRBV4-2; 9 bases align to TRBD1. Germline-derived CDR1 and CDR2 are LGHNA and YNFKEQ. The CDR3 extends over 15 amino acids. The CDR3 protein is CASSQTGTGSQSQHF. CDR3 DNA: TGTGCCAGCAGCCAAACCGGGACAGGGAGTCAGTCCCAGCATTTT.

This clonotype was detected once. The conserved phenylalanine or tryptophan is not found at the CDR3 terminus, so this likely reflects a read error. J is TRBJ2-1 and V is TRBV11-3; 8 bases line up with TRBD2. Germline V gene data show CDR1 as SGHNT and CDR2 as YENEEA. CDR3 length equals 17 residues. The DNA for the CDR3 is TGTGCCAGCAGCTCGGGACTAGAGGGAGGGCCCTATAATGAGCAGTTCCTC. Translated: CASSSGLEGGPYNEQFL.

Comments on this clonotype: A much larger clonotype is one base distant, so this may be a read error. V gene TRBV29-1 combines with J gene TRBJ1-5; tentatively, D is TRBD1 (5 bases). CDR1 and CDR2 from the germline V gene are SQVTM and ANQGSEA. The CDR3 loop spans 14 amino acids. Trimming took 5 bases from V and 4 from J, leaving 15 bases between them. CDR3 in amino acids: CSVLDGAGNQPQHF. The DNA of the CDR3 is TGCAGCGTTTTGGATGGGGCAGGAAATCAGCCCCAGCATTTT.

This clonotype was counted a single time. The junction shows a germline mismatch at one end, possibly a read error. J is TRBJ1-5 and V is TRBV6-1; the D is unclear. Germline V CDR1 and CDR2: MNHNS, SASEGT. This CDR3 has 13 residues. The CDR3, as DNA: TGTCCCAGTAGTGAAGATGGGGATCAGCCCCAGCATTTT. Translating gives CPSSEDGDQPQHF.

Worth noting for this clonotype: The conserved final phenylalanine or tryptophan is absent from the CDR3, which likely points to a read error. The limits of the CDR3 on the DNA are not certain, so only TCRdb's listed CDR3 is given. This chain links TRBV11-3 with TRBJ2-2; TRBD2 reflects the table's D call only, with no check against the DNA. The CDR3 has 15 amino acids, counting both end residues. The germline V gene has CDR1 SGHNT and CDR2 YENEEA. The CDR3 sequence: CASSLEGHLTGELLL.

Many counts were recorded for this clonotype. This chain joins TRBV11-2 and TRBJ2-1, with 7 bases fitting TRBD1. Trimming cost V 4 bases and J 0 bases; bases outside gene matches: 0. CDR3 size: 14 residues. From germline, CDR1 is SGHAT and CDR2 FQNNGV. CDR3 DNA: TGTGCCAGCAGCTGGGACAGCTCCTACAATGAGCAGTTCTTC. Translated, it gives CASSWDSSYNEQFF.

This clonotype was counted only a few times. The junction departs from germline at one end; a sequencing error may be responsible. The V gene is TRBV6-5, the J gene TRBJ1-2, with D tentatively TRBD1 (6 bases). The CDR3 sequence is 15 residues long. Germline-derived CDR1 and CDR2 are MNHEY and SVGAGI. CDR3 residues: CASSYRGATQDGYTF. The CDR3 DNA reads TGTGCCAGCAGTTACCGGGGGGCGACCCAGGATGGTTACACCTTC.

Remarks on this clonotype: The CDR3 end shows no conserved phenylalanine or tryptophan, and so a read error is likely. The chain links TRBV11-3 to TRBJ2-1; D perhaps matches TRBD2 (5 bases). Germline V gene data show CDR1 as SGHNT and CDR2 as YENEEA. The CDR3 sequence is 14 residues long. This chain's CDR3 is CTSSLFRGSNEQFL. For the CDR3, the DNA is TGTACCAGCAGCTTATTTCGAGGGAGCAATGAACAGTTCCTC.

This chain connects TRBV6-2 or TRBV6-3 to TRBJ1-2; D unresolved. This CDR3 contains 13 residues. Trimming stripped 9 bases from V and 5 bases from J, with 16 bases between. Germline V gene lookup returns CDR1 MNHEY and CDR2 SVGEGT. The CDR3 DNA is TGTGCCAGGAGTCCCCCCTTGAGGTATGGCTACACCTTC. This gives the protein CARSPPLRYGYTF.

This clonotype was seen repeatedly, ten times or more. V gene TRBV6-1 combines with J gene TRBJ2-7; D uncertain. The CDR3 contains 14 residues. V was clipped by 6 bases and J by 5 bases, with 17 bases between them. Per germline, CDR1 MNHNS and CDR2 SASEGT. CDR3 sequence: CASRRHLGEDEQYF. For the CDR3, the DNA is TGTGCCAGCAGACGACACCTCGGAGAGGACGAGCAGTACTTC.

A word on this clonotype: A much bigger clone sits one base away, suggesting this may be a read error. The V call is TRBV20-1, the J call TRBJ2-5; 9 positions agree with TRBD2. The CDR3 is 15 residues long. CDR1 and CDR2 (germline): DFQATT, SNEGSKA (reference sequence). The CDR3 DNA reads TGCAGTGCAACGACTAGCGGAAGGGGGGCAGAGGCCCAGTACTTC. This sequence encodes CSATTSGRGAEAQYF.

V is TRBV12-3 or TRBV12-4 and J is TRBJ2-3, with a weak D call TRBD1 (5 bases). The germline V and J ends were trimmed by 4 bases and 11 bases, with 34 bases remaining between them. The length of the CDR3 is 19 residues. As DNA, the CDR3 is TGTGCCAGCAGTTATTCCAGGGTGGGAATAGCCCTCGGCACATATATGCAGTATTTT. Translating gives CASSYSRVGIALGTYMQYF.

The CDR3 DNA sequence: TGTGCCAGCAGCTCAGGAGGGGCTGGGGAGACCCAGTACTTC. Protein sequence: CASSSGGAGETQYF. The chain links TRBV7-6 to TRBJ2-5; weak D call: TRBD2 (6 bases). The CDR3 length is 14 residues. Trimming took off 4 bases at V and 5 bases at J, with 14 bases between the two ends. Germline V gene lookup returns CDR1 SGHVS and CDR2 FNYEAQ. Full variable domain (rest looked up from reference TRBV7-6 and TRBJ2-5): GAGVSQSPRYKVTKRGQDVALRCDPISGHVSLYWYRQALGQGPEFLTYFNYEAQQDKSGLPNDRFSAERPEGSISTLTIQRTEQRDSAMYRCASSSGGAGETQYFGPGTRLLVL.

The rearrangement links TRBV5-5 to TRBJ1-4; no reliable D call. Germline CDR1 SGHKS, CDR2 YYEKEE (reference sequence). Trimming stripped 2 bases from V and 7 bases from J, with 15 bases between. The CDR3 spans 15 residues. DNA for the CDR3: TGTGCCAGCAGCTTACTATGGGGTTTGGGTGAAAAACTGTTTTTT. Encoded protein: CASSLLWGLGEKLFF.

Points on this clonotype: The conserved closing phenylalanine or tryptophan is absent in this CDR3, likely reflecting a read error. The chain recombines TRBV11-2 with TRBJ2-3; D remains unclear. Germline lookup yields CDR1 SGHAT and CDR2 FQNNGV. CDR3 size: 14 residues. The CDR3 reads CASSLACETDTQYI. CDR3 sequence (DNA): TGTGCCAGCAGCTTAGCGTGTGAAACAGATACTCAGTATATT.

This clonotype showed up many times. The chain links TRBV20-1 to TRBJ2-1, with 16 bases that match TRBD2. The CDR3 has 14 amino acids. Germline V gene lookup returns CDR1 DFQATT and CDR2 SNEGSKA (reference sequence). The trim removed 4 bases at V and 9 bases at J, leaving 3 bases unmatched. CDR3 in amino acids: CSATGLAGGAEQFF. The DNA for the CDR3 is TGCAGTGCTACGGGACTAGCGGGAGGGGCTGAGCAGTTCTTC.

The V call is TRBV11-2, the J call TRBJ2-1; tentatively, D is TRBD1 (6 bases). Looked up from germline, CDR1 is SGHAT and CDR2 is FQNNGV. The CDR3 loop spans 13 amino acids. The CDR3 sequence: CNSSLGQNNEQFF. CDR3 coding DNA: TGTAACAGCAGCTTAGGACAGAACAATGAGCAGTTCTTC.

The V call is TRBV20-1, the J call TRBJ2-6, with a tentative D call TRBD2 (6 bases). V lost 7 bases and J 4 bases, leaving 14 bases between the germline ends. The CDR3 totals 14 residues. The germline V gene encodes CDR1 DFQATT and CDR2 SNEGSKA (reference sequence). CDR3 sequence (DNA): TGCAGTGACCGGAGGGGAACCGGGGCCAACGTCCTGACTTTC. Its protein is CSDRRGTGANVLTF.

As concerns this clonotype: Since the CDR3 does not end with the conserved phenylalanine or tryptophan, this likely comes from a read error. The chain combines TRBV4-1 with TRBJ2-2; TRBD2 matches at 14 bases. V lost 3 bases and J lost 8; bases outside the gene matches: 8. Looked up from germline, CDR1 is MGHRA and CDR2 is YSYEKL. The CDR3 sequence is 17 residues long. The CDR3 DNA follows: TGCGCCAGCAGCCAGGAGACTAGCGGGAGGGCTCGGGGGGAGCTGTTTTCT. Protein sequence: CASSQETSGRARGELFS.

This clonotype was seen a handful of times. The CDR3 region has the DNA TGTGCCAGCAGCTGGACTAGCGGACTGAACACCGGGGAGCTGTTTTTT. Protein product: CASSWTSGLNTGELFF. The rearrangement uses TRBV5-4 and TRBJ2-2, with TRBD2 matching 10 bases. The CDR3 contains 16 residues. V was pared by 3 bases and J by 1 base, with 3 bases of the junction left unmatched. Germline CDR1 SGHNT, CDR2 YYREEE (reference sequence).

A word on this clonotype: At one boundary the junction diverges from the germline segment, which might be a read error. J is TRBJ2-1 and V is TRBV11-1, with D possibly called TRBD1 or TRBD2 (5 bases each). CDR3 length equals 11 residues. Germline assignment: CDR1 SGHAT and CDR2 FQDESV (reference sequence). The CDR3 reads CASSLDNEGLF. The DNA of the CDR3 is TGTGCCAGCAGCTTAGACAATGAGGGGCTCTTC.

This clonotype occurred many times. V usage is TRBV6-1 and J usage is TRBJ1-2; TRBD1 matches 8 bases. The CDR3 spans 14 residues. The J segment lost 4 bases and the V segment lost 6 bases, leaving 7 bases of the junction unmatched. CDR1 is MNHNS and CDR2 is SASEGT in the germline V gene. The CDR3 coding sequence is TGTGCCAGCAGCGGGACAGGTGATAGCTATGGCTACACCTTC. Translation: CASSGTGDSYGYTF.

Note on this clonotype: One base away lies a much larger clone, so this may be a sequencing read error. CDR3 residues: CASSPPTAYDHPQHF. The CDR3 nucleotides are TGTGCCAGCAGTCCCCCGACAGCTTACGATCATCCCCAGCATTTT. The V and J genes are TRBV6-5 and TRBJ1-5, with a possible D match to TRBD1 (5 bases). Germline V lookup: CDR1 MNHEY, CDR2 SVGAGI. This CDR3 is built from 15 residues.

V gene TRBV11-2 combines with J gene TRBJ2-7; D is ambiguous. CDR3 length equals 11 residues. Germline V lookup: CDR1 SGHAT, CDR2 FQNNGV. Trimming stripped 7 bases from V and 4 bases from J, with 8 bases between. The CDR3 reads CASMSRYEQYF. The CDR3 nucleotides are TGTGCCAGCATGTCTCGATACGAGCAGTACTTC.